The subject of this entry is one T cell receptor (beta chain). Its antigen is currently unknown. This record comes from a study of T cell repertoires and HLA-DP antigens. CD4+ T cells were isolated untouched, 95% to 98% pure. Trimming took off 4 bases at V and 1 base at J, with 19 bases between the two ends. The CDR3 has 18 amino acids. Germline V lookup: CDR1 SNHLY, CDR2 FYNNEI. Method: immunoSEQ multiplex PCR; TCRdb's copy keeps in-frame clones and lacks some. Of over 100,000 clones detected, 92% appear once; the ten largest clones hold approximately 0.25%. Specimen: CD4+ T cells from PBMCs. The chain links TRBV2 to TRBJ2-2; D might be TRBD1 or TRBD2, each matching 5 bases. This clonotype was sampled from a woman in her late teens or twenties in good health and CMV-seronegative. CDR3 amino acids: CASSARGPSVRNTGELFF. The CDR3 DNA is TGTGCCAGCAGTGCGAGGGGCCCCTCGGTGAGGAACACCGGGGAGCTGTTTTTT. Supplemented by reference TRBV2 and TRBJ2-2, the full variable domain reads EPEVTQTPSHQVTQMGQEVILRCVPISNHLYFYWYRQILGQKVEFLVSFYNNEISEKSEIFDDQFSVERPDGSNFTLKIRSTKLEDSAMYFCASSARGPSVRNTGELFFGEGSRLTVL.